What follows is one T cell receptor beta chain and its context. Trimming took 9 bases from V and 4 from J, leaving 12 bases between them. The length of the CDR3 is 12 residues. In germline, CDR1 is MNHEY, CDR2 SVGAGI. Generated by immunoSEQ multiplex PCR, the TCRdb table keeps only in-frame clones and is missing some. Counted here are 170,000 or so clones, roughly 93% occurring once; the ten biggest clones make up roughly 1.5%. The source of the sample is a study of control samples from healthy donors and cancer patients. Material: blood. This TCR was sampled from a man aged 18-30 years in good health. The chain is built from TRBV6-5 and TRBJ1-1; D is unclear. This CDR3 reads CARHRWATEAFF. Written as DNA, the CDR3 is TGTGCCAGGCATCGGTGGGCCACTGAAGCTTTCTTT.